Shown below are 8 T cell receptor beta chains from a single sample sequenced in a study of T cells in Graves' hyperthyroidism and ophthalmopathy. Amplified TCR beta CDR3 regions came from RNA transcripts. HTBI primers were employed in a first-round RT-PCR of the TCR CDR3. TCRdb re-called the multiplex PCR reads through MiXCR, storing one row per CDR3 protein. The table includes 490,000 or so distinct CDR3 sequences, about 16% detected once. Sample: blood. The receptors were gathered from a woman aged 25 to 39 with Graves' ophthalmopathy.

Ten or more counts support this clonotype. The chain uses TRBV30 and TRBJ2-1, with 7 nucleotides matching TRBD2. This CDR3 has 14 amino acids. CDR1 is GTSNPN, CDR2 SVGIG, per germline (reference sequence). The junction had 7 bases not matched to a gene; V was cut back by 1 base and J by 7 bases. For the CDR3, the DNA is TGTGCCTGGAGTGAGGCTAGCGGCGATAATGAGCAGTTCTTC. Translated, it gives CAWSEASGDNEQFF.

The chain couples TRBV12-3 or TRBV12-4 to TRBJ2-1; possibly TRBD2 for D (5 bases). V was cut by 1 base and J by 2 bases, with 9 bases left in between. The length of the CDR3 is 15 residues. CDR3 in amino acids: CASSLEAEPYNEQFF. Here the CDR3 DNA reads TGTGCCAGCAGTTTAGAAGCGGAGCCCTACAATGAGCAGTTCTTC.

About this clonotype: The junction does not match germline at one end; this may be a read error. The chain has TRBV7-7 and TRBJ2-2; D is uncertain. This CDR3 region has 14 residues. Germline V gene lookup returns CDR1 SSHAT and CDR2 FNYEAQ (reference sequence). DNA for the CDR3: TGTGCTAGCAGCTTAGAAGCTGAGGCCGGGGAGCTGTTTTTT. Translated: CASSLEAEAGELFF.

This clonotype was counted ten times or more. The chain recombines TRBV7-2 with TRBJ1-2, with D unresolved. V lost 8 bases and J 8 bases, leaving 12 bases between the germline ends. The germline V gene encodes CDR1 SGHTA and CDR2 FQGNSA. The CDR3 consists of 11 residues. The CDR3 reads CASSLAQGYTF. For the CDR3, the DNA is TGTGCCAGCTCCCTCGCACAAGGCTACACCTTC.

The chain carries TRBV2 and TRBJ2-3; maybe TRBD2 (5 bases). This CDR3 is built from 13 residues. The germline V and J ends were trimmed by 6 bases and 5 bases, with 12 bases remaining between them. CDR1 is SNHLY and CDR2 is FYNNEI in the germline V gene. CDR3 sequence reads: CASSQLGGDTQYF. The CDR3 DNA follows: TGTGCCAGCAGCCAACTAGGCGGAGATACGCAGTATTTT.

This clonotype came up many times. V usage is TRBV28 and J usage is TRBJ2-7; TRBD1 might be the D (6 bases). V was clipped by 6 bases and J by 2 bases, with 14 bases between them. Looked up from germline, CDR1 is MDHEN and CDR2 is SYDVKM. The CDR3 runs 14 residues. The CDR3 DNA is TGTGCCAGCAGACCTACAGGGTCCACCTACGAGCAGTACTTC. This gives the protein CASRPTGSTYEQYF.

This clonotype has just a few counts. The CDR3 protein is CASRLVAGTGYQETQYF. The CDR3, as DNA: TGTGCCAGCAGGTTGGTCGCCGGGACAGGGTACCAAGAGACCCAGTACTTC. The gene calls are TRBV6-1 and TRBJ2-5; TRBD1 agrees at 9 bases. V shed 6 bases, J shed 0 bases, and the junction held 11 bases outside the gene matches. Germline CDR1 reads MNHNS; CDR2 reads SASEGT. This CDR3 has 17 residues.

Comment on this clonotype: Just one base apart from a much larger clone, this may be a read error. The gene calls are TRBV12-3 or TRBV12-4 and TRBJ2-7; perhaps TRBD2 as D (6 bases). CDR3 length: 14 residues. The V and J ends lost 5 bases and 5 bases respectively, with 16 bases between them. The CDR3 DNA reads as TGTGCCAGCAGTACAGACGGGGGATGGAACGAGCAGTACTTC. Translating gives CASSTDGGWNEQYF.